This TCR beta chain was found in a study of blood T cell repertoires in COVID-19. Only in-frame clones appear in the TCRdb table, and some are missing; sequencing was by immunoSEQ multiplex PCR. The sample holds some 20,000 clones, about 90% seen once. In this sample, this clone turned up a few times. The same CDR3 is also encoded by other DNA sequences in this sample. Germline CDR1 is LGHDT and CDR2 is YNNKEL (reference sequence). The CDR3 runs to 11 residues. J was trimmed by 5 bases and V by 10 bases; bases with no gene match: 4. What was sequenced was peripheral blood. This chain connects TRBV3-1 (or the pseudogene TRBV3-2) to TRBJ1-1; the match to TRBD1 covers 7 bases. This clonotype originated in a human donor in a cohort sampled during active COVID-19. For the CDR3, the DNA is TGTGCCACCAGGGGGGGAACTGAAGCTTTCTTT. Its protein product is CATRGGTEAFF.